These 26 T cell receptor beta chains originate from one sample sequenced in a study of shared clonotypes between healthy human individuals (dated by TCRdb to 2019 to 2021). CD8 naive samples consisted of CD45RO-negative cells that were positively selected for CCR7, yielding a CD45RA+CCR7+ population without TemRA cells. The library was prepared using the immunoSEQ multiplex PCR assay. TCRdb obtained this table from immuneACCESS and retained in-frame rearrangements with V and J assigned. These tables miss some clones; where compared with another copy, unresolved V genes account for less than half of the shortfall, and the remainder is unexplained. The table for this sample lists 660,000 or so clones; roughly 96% of them were counted only once. The top ten clones comprise more than 0.085% of the sample. Sequenced: naive CD8+ T cells sorted from blood. In the paper's terms, the cell subset or site label means: CD45RA+CCR7+. These receptors were taken from a woman between 25 and 40 years old in good health.

CDR3 sequence: CASRDRMEQYF. CDR3 in DNA: TGTGCCAGCAGGGACAGAATGGAGCAGTACTTC. The J gene is TRBJ2-7, the V gene TRBV28, with D maybe TRBD1 (6 bases). V was cut by 6 bases and J by 7 bases, with 10 bases left in between. CDR1 is MDHEN and CDR2 is SYDVKM in the germline V gene. This CDR3 has 11 residues.

This chain connects TRBV21-1 to TRBJ1-5; the D call in the table, TRBD1, was not verified against the DNA. TRBV21-1 is a pseudogene segment. The CDR3 runs to 17 residues. The CDR3 coding sequence is TGTGCCAGCAGAAAAACACAGGGGGGAGATAGCAATCAGCCCCAGCATTTT. Its translation is CASRKTQGGDSNQPQHF.

V usage is TRBV7-8 and J usage is TRBJ2-1; 11 bases agree with TRBD2. Per the germline V gene, CDR1 is SGHVS and CDR2 is FQNEAQ. V dropped 1 base and J dropped 8; count of bases not matched to a gene: 13. The CDR3 is 18 amino acids. The CDR3 sequence: CASSLGVAGGLYSDEQFF. CDR3 in DNA: TGTGCCAGCAGCTTAGGGGTAGCGGGAGGGCTATATTCGGATGAGCAGTTCTTC. The variable domain in full, completed from reference TRBV7-8 and TRBJ2-1, reads GAGVSQSPRYKVAKRGQDVALRCDPISGHVSLFWYQQALGQGPEFLTYFQNEAQLDKSGLPSDRFFAERPEGSVSTLKIQRTQQEDSAVYLCASSLGVAGGLYSDEQFFGPGTRLTVL.

CDR3 sequence reads: CASSLSGGYNEQFF. The CDR3, as DNA: TGTGCCAGCAGCTTGAGCGGGGGGTACAATGAGCAGTTCTTC. The chain couples TRBV14 to TRBJ2-1; 9 positions agree with TRBD2. CDR1 is SGHDN and CDR2 is FVKESK in the germline V gene. V was clipped by 5 bases and J by 4 bases; unmatched bases: 3. The CDR3 is 14 residues long. Based on the CDR3 plus reference TRBV14 and TRBJ2-1, the full variable domain is EAGVTQFPSHSVIEKGQTVTLRCDPISGHDNLYWYRRVMGKEIKFLLHFVKESKQDESGMPNNRFLAERTGGTYSTLKVQPAELEDSGVYFCASSLSGGYNEQFFGPGTRLTVL.

This chain uses TRBV14 with TRBJ1-3; the match to TRBD1 covers 8 bases. The CDR3 is 14 residues long. Germline CDR1 and CDR2: SGHDN and FVKESK. J was trimmed by 3 bases and V by 4 bases; bases with no gene match: 2. CDR3 in amino acids: CASSPGTGGNTIYF. The CDR3, as DNA: TGTGCCAGCAGCCCTGGGACAGGTGGAAACACCATATATTTT.

CDR3 coding DNA: TGTGCCACCAGCGTAGGGAGTCTGGAGCAGTACTTC. Translating it yields CATSVGSLEQYF. The rearrangement links TRBV15 to TRBJ2-7, with D tentatively TRBD2 (5 bases). The CDR3 length is 12 residues. V lost 5 bases to trimming and J lost 7 bases, with 12 bases between them. Germline CDR1 reads LNHNV; CDR2 reads YYDKDF (reference sequence).

This chain connects TRBV7-2 to TRBJ2-7; tentative D call: TRBD1 (5 bases). Trimming took 4 bases from V and 2 from J, leaving 12 bases between them. This CDR3 contains 14 residues. Germline assignment: CDR1 SGHTA and CDR2 FQGNSA. CDR3 in amino acids: CASSSTGRPYEQYF. The CDR3 DNA reads TGTGCCAGCAGCTCTACAGGACGGCCCTACGAGCAGTACTTC. Based on the CDR3 plus reference TRBV7-2 and TRBJ2-7, the full variable domain is GAGVSQSPSNKVTEKGKDVELRCDPISGHTALYWYRQSLGQGLEFLIYFQGNSAPDKSGLPSDRFSAERTGGSVSTLTIQRTQQEDSAVYLCASSSTGRPYEQYFGPGTRLTVT.

The rearrangement links TRBV6-1 to TRBJ1-5, with D tentatively TRBD1 (6 bases). The CDR3 length is 14 residues. Trimming cost V 8 bases and J 7 bases, with 18 bases left between them. Germline CDR1 MNHNS, CDR2 SASEGT. The CDR3 DNA reads TGTGCCAGCCGACCAGGGGCCGGGGGGCAGCCCCAGCATTTT. Protein sequence: CASRPGAGGQPQHF.

The chain recombines TRBV2 with TRBJ2-1; 15 nucleotides line up with TRBD2. The V segment lost 1 base and the J segment 8 bases; nucleotides outside the gene matches: 9. CDR1 SNHLY and CDR2 FYNNEI come from the germline V gene. CDR3 length: 18 residues. The CDR3 bases are TGTGCCAGCAGTGAAGGTGGACTAGCGGGAGGGCCGGGGGATGAGCAGTTCTTC. This translates into CASSEGGLAGGPGDEQFF.

This chain links TRBV28 with TRBJ2-7; the match to TRBD2 covers 7 bases. This CDR3 contains 16 residues. Germline values: CDR1 MDHEN, CDR2 SYDVKM. V shed 2 bases and J 0 bases; nucleotides not matched to a gene: 7. The CDR3 region is CASSLPLAALSYEQYF. The CDR3 region has the DNA TGTGCCAGCAGTTTACCCCTAGCGGCCCTCTCCTACGAGCAGTACTTC.

In DNA, the CDR3 is TGTGCCAGCAGTTTATCTGAGGAGGTAGGCGAGCAGTACTTC. The encoded protein is CASSLSEEVGEQYF. V gene TRBV27 combines with J gene TRBJ2-7; a possible D gene is TRBD2 (5 bases). The CDR3 runs to 14 residues. V lost 0 bases and J lost 6, with 12 bases in between. Germline V lookup: CDR1 MNHEY, CDR2 SMNVEV (reference sequence).

CDR3 in DNA: TGTGCCAGTAGTATAACCTGGCCCCAGCATTTT. Its protein product is CASSITWPQHF. This chain uses TRBV19 with TRBJ1-5, with unresolved D. Trimming stripped 2 bases from V and 9 bases from J, with 5 bases between. CDR1 is LNHDA, CDR2 SQIVND, per germline (reference sequence). The CDR3 is made up of 11 amino acids.

V is TRBV19 and J is TRBJ2-7; 7 nucleotides align to TRBD1. Germline CDR1 and CDR2: LNHDA and SQIVND (reference sequence). The CDR3 is 13 residues long. J gave up 0 bases and V 5 bases, and 1 base lay outside the gene matches. CDR3 sequence reads: CASSGTDSYEQYF. The CDR3 DNA sequence: TGTGCCAGTAGTGGGACAGACTCCTACGAGCAGTACTTC.

The V and J genes are TRBV4-1 and TRBJ2-1; 8 nucleotides agree with TRBD2. The germline CDR1 and CDR2 sequences are MGHRA and YSYEKL. This CDR3 region has 15 residues. J gave up 7 bases and V 6 bases, and 11 bases lay outside the gene matches. The CDR3 DNA sequence: TGCGCCAGCAGATCTCGTGCGGGAGGATGGAATGAGCAGTTCTTC. This gives the protein CASRSRAGGWNEQFF.

This chain connects TRBV2 to TRBJ1-1; 9 nucleotides agree with TRBD1. The CDR3 contains 14 residues. J lost 3 bases, V lost 7 bases, and 6 bases had no gene match. Germline lookup yields CDR1 SNHLY and CDR2 FYNNEI. Written as DNA, the CDR3 is TGTGCCAGCACCGGGACAGGGTCGGACACTGAAGCTTTCTTT. This sequence encodes CASTGTGSDTEAFF.

This chain uses TRBV5-1 with TRBJ2-7; a possible D gene is TRBD2 (6 bases). The ends were cut back, 2 bases at V and 4 bases at J, with 13 bases in the middle. The germline gives CDR1 SGHRS, CDR2 YFSETQ. This CDR3 contains 14 residues. The CDR3 spells CASSFRTTLYEQYF. In DNA form, the CDR3 reads TGCGCCAGCAGCTTTCGGACTACCCTATACGAGCAGTACTTC.

The genes are TRBV28 and TRBJ1-4; D gene uncertain. The CDR3 is made up of 17 amino acids. Germline V gives CDR1 MDHEN, CDR2 SYDVKM. V was clipped by 1 base and J by 0 bases, with 12 bases between them. In nucleotides, the CDR3 is TGTGCCAGCAGTTTATCCCCGGGAATAGCAACTAATGAAAAACTGTTTTTT. As protein: CASSLSPGIATNEKLFF.

V gene TRBV10-3 combines with J gene TRBJ1-1; D is undetermined. Trimming removed 0 bases from V and 3 bases from J, with 11 bases in between. Germline values: CDR1 ENHRY, CDR2 SYGVKD. This CDR3 has 15 residues. The chain's CDR3 is CAISESPVGDTEAFF. The CDR3 coding sequence is TGTGCCATCAGTGAGTCGCCGGTTGGGGACACTGAAGCTTTCTTT.

This sequence joins TRBV27 and TRBJ2-7; 7 positions agree with TRBD1. The germline gives CDR1 MNHEY, CDR2 SMNVEV (reference sequence). Trimming removed 3 bases from V and 2 bases from J; junction bases left unmatched: 4. This CDR3 is 14 amino acids long. Here the CDR3 reads CASSFTGAPYEQYF. The CDR3 nucleotides read TGTGCCAGCAGTTTCACAGGGGCCCCCTACGAGCAGTACTTC.

This clone was observed once. V is TRBV28 and J is TRBJ2-2, with D unclear. Looked up from germline, CDR1 is MDHEN and CDR2 is SYDVKM. This CDR3 comprises 17 residues. V shed 6 bases and J shed 0 bases, with 17 bases lying between them. CDR3 DNA: TGTGCCAGCAGCCCACAACCGACGGATCCGAACACCGGGGAGCTGTTTTTT. It specifies CASSPQPTDPNTGELFF.

The gene calls are TRBV13 and TRBJ2-2; TRBD2 is a possible D gene (6 bases). The CDR3 runs to 16 residues. Germline V gene lookup returns CDR1 PRHDT and CDR2 FYEKMQ (reference sequence). The V end was cut by 4 bases, the J end by 0 bases, with 12 bases between. CDR3 coding DNA: TGTGCCAGCAGCTCCAACCCGGGGGCGAACACCGGGGAGCTGTTTTTT. Translating gives CASSSNPGANTGELFF.

This clone was counted a single time. The V call is TRBV11-2, the J call TRBJ2-7; D is uncertain. CDR1 and CDR2 (germline): SGHAT, FQNNGV. V lost 4 bases to trimming and J lost 3 bases, with 25 bases between them. This CDR3 is built from 18 residues. DNA of the CDR3: TGTGCCAGCAGCTCCTACGGGCTCCGTAACGCACGGGTCTACGAGCAGTACTTC. Encoded protein: CASSSYGLRNARVYEQYF. Full variable domain (rest looked up from reference TRBV11-2 and TRBJ2-7): EAGVAQSPRYKIIEKRQSVAFWCNPISGHATLYWYQQILGQGPKLLIQFQNNGVVDDSQLPKDRFSAERLKGVDSTLKIQPAKLEDSAVYLCASSSYGLRNARVYEQYFGPGTRLTVT.

The chain joins TRBV6-5 to TRBJ2-1, with D maybe TRBD2 (6 bases). The V and J ends lost 2 bases and 7 bases respectively, with 6 bases between them. The CDR3 totals 12 residues. Germline values: CDR1 MNHEY, CDR2 SVGAGI. The CDR3 sequence is CASSYGTNEQFF. CDR3 sequence (DNA): TGTGCCAGCAGTTACGGGACTAATGAGCAGTTCTTC.

The rearrangement joins TRBV5-6 to TRBJ2-7; D remains unclear. Trimming shortened V by 3 bases and J by 0 bases, and 10 bases separated the two germline ends. The CDR3 totals 14 residues. Germline assignment: CDR1 SGHDT and CDR2 YYEEEE. Here the CDR3 DNA reads TGTGCCAGCAGCTCCTCGGTGAACTCCTACGAGCAGTACTTC. Translated: CASSSSVNSYEQYF.

The CDR3 region has the DNA TGTGCCAGCAGCTTAAGGGCAGGGGGACCCGGCGAGCAGTACTTC. The encoded protein is CASSLRAGGPGEQYF. The chain has TRBV7-9 and TRBJ2-7, with 7 bases that match TRBD1. Germline V CDR1 and CDR2: SEHNR, FQNEAQ (reference sequence). This CDR3 spans 15 amino acids. With 2 bases clipped from V and 6 bases from J, the junction kept 10 bases outside the gene matches.

The genes are TRBV19 and TRBJ2-5; 8 nucleotides line up with TRBD2. Unmatched junction bases numbered 7, after V lost 2 bases and J lost 5 bases. Germline V CDR1 and CDR2: LNHDA, SQIVND (reference sequence). This CDR3 has 15 amino acids. CDR3 DNA: TGTGCCAGTAGTATACCGGGGGGGGGCGACGAGACCCAGTACTTC. This translates into CASSIPGGGDETQYF.